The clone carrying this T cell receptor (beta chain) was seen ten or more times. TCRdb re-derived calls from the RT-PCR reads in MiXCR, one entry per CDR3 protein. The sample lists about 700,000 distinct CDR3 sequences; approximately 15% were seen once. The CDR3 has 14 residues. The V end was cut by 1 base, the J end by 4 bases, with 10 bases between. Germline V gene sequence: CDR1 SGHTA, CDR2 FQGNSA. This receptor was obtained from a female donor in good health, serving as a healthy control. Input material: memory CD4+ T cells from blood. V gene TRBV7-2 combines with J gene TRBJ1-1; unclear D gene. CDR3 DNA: TGTGCCAGCAGCTTAGAGCGGTTGAGCACTGAAGCTTTCTTT. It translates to CASSLERLSTEAFF.